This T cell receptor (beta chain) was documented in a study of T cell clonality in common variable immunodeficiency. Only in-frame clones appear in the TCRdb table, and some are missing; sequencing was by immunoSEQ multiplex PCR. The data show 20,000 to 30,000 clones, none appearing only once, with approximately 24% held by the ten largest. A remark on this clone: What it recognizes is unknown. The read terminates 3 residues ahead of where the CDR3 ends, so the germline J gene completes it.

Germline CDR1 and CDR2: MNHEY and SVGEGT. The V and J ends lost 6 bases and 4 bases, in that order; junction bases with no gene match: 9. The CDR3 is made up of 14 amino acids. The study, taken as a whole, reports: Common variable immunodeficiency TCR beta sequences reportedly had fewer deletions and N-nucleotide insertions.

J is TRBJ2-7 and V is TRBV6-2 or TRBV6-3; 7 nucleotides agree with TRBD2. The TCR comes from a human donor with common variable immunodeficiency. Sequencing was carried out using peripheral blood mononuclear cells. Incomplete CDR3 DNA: TGTGCCAGCAGCCCTCTAGCGGATATTTACGAG. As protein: CASSPLADIYE. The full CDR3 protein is CASSPLADIYEQYF.